The 20 T cell receptor beta chains presented below share a single source sample, sequenced in a study of T cells in localized non-small cell lung cancer. The table came from immunoSEQ multiplex PCR; TCRdb's copy has only in-frame clones and leaves some out. Here the sample spans about 21,000 clones, less than 90% being singletons. Here the sequenced sample was PBMCs, taken before any cancer treatment. These receptors came from a man aged 35 to 69 with stage II squamous cell lung carcinoma.

The chain employs TRBV30 and TRBJ2-5; possibly TRBD1 or TRBD2 for D (6 bases each). Trimming shortened V by 2 bases and J by 7 bases, and 20 bases separated the two germline ends. Per the germline V gene, CDR1 is GTSNPN and CDR2 is SVGIG (reference sequence). This CDR3 spans 15 amino acids. The CDR3 loop is CAWSPRLGTLGTQYF. In DNA form, the CDR3 reads TGTGCCTGGAGTCCTCGACTAGGGACATTAGGGACCCAGTACTTC.

The chain uses TRBV15 and TRBJ1-2; no definite D call. The germline V gene encodes CDR1 LNHNV and CDR2 YYDKDF (reference sequence). The CDR3 is 12 residues long. Between the trimmed V and J ends, which lost 3 bases and 6 bases, there was a span of 8 bases. CDR3 sequence reads: CATSRALNGYTF. CDR3 in DNA: TGTGCCACCAGCAGGGCCCTCAATGGCTACACCTTC.

J is TRBJ1-3 and V is TRBV6-5; no firm D call. Germline-derived CDR1 and CDR2 are MNHEY and SVGAGI. V was pared by 0 bases and J by 1 base, with 7 bases between. The CDR3 totals 15 residues. This CDR3 reads CASSYSPASGNTIYF. For the CDR3, the DNA is TGTGCCAGCAGTTACTCGCCGGCTTCTGGAAACACCATATATTTT.

The rearrangement links TRBV19 to TRBJ1-2; D may be TRBD1 (5 bases). CDR3 length equals 14 residues. V lost 3 bases and J lost 1, with 9 bases in between. The germline gives CDR1 LNHDA, CDR2 SQIVND (reference sequence). In DNA, the CDR3 is TGTGCCAGTAGTATGCAGGGAGTTAACTATGGCTACACCTTC. This gives the protein CASSMQGVNYGYTF.

The chain combines TRBV7-9 with TRBJ1-4; TRBD1 matches at 8 bases. V lost 4 bases to trimming and J lost 5 bases; unmatched junction nucleotides: 9. CDR3 size: 16 residues. Germline CDR1 is SEHNR and CDR2 is FQNEAQ (reference sequence). As DNA, the CDR3 is TGTGCCAGCAGCTGGGGACAGGAGCCCATAAATGAAAAACTGTTTTTT. Its protein is CASSWGQEPINEKLFF.

V usage is TRBV5-5 and J usage is TRBJ2-3, with D perhaps matching TRBD1 or TRBD2 (5 bases each). Germline V gene data show CDR1 as SGHKS and CDR2 as YYEKEE (reference sequence). The CDR3 is made up of 15 amino acids. V lost 3 bases to trimming and J lost 5 bases, with 16 bases between them. The CDR3 DNA follows: TGTGCCAGCAGCTGGTCCCGGGGCCAAGGAGATACGCAGTATTTT. The encoded protein is CASSWSRGQGDTQYF.

This chain connects TRBV5-1 to TRBJ2-5; D is possibly TRBD1 (5 bases). V was clipped by 4 bases and J by 2 bases, with 12 bases between them. The germline V gene encodes CDR1 SGHRS and CDR2 YFSETQ. The CDR3 has 14 residues. CDR3: CASSTTAPQETQYF. In nucleotides, the CDR3 is TGCGCCAGCAGCACGACAGCCCCTCAAGAGACCCAGTACTTC.

This chain uses TRBV5-5 with TRBJ2-5; no firm D call. The V end was cut by 1 base, the J end by 7 bases, with 5 bases between. The CDR3 is 11 amino acids. CDR1 and CDR2 from the germline V gene are SGHKS and YYEKEE (reference sequence). CDR3: CASSLMVTQYF. As DNA, the CDR3 is TGTGCCAGCAGCTTGATGGTGACCCAGTACTTC.

The chain has TRBV18 and TRBJ2-7; D possibly corresponds to TRBD1 (5 bases). Trimming left V 3 bases short and J 5 bases short, with 11 bases between. This CDR3 contains 13 residues. Germline CDR1 reads KGHSH; CDR2 reads LQKENI. As DNA, the CDR3 is TGTGCCAGCTCACCGAGGATAGGGGACGAGCAGTACTTC. Translation gives CASSPRIGDEQYF.

This clone was seen once. The chain recombines TRBV7-9 with TRBJ2-7; TRBD2 matches at 7 bases. V gave up 5 bases and J gave up 4 bases; unmatched junction bases: 11. The CDR3 consists of 15 residues. CDR1 SEHNR and CDR2 FQNEAQ come from the germline V gene (reference sequence). The CDR3 DNA follows: TGTGCCAGCAGCCCTGAACAGTGGGGGGGGTACGAGCAGTACTTC. Translating it yields CASSPEQWGGYEQYF.

The chain recombines TRBV18 with TRBJ2-7; 8 bases align to TRBD1. V lost 3 bases, J lost 4 bases, and 5 bases stayed unmatched. The CDR3 has 14 residues. CDR1 and CDR2 from the germline V gene are KGHSH and LQKENI. The CDR3 nucleotides read TGTGCCAGCTCACCCCGGGACAGGTTGTACGAGCAGTACTTC. This encodes CASSPRDRLYEQYF.

This clone was seen once. The rearrangement joins TRBV6-1 to TRBJ2-3; maybe TRBD2 (6 bases). V lost 2 bases and J lost 1, with 19 bases in between. This CDR3 has 18 residues. The germline V gene encodes CDR1 MNHNS and CDR2 SASEGT. This CDR3 is CASSERVMGRLGTDTQYF. Here the CDR3 DNA reads TGTGCCAGCAGTGAAAGGGTGATGGGCAGACTAGGCACAGATACGCAGTATTTT.

This chain links TRBV2 with TRBJ2-3, with D perhaps matching TRBD1 (5 bases). The CDR3 is made up of 13 amino acids. Trimming took off 6 bases at V and 3 bases at J, with 10 bases between the two ends. CDR1 and CDR2 from the germline V gene are SNHLY and FYNNEI. CDR3 residues: CASRGARTDTQYF. The CDR3 bases are TGTGCCAGCAGAGGGGCAAGGACAGATACGCAGTATTTT. The whole variable domain, remainder taken from reference TRBV2 and TRBJ2-3, is EPEVTQTPSHQVTQMGQEVILRCVPISNHLYFYWYRQILGQKVEFLVSFYNNEISEKSEIFDDQFSVERPDGSNFTLKIRSTKLEDSAMYFCASRGARTDTQYFGPGTRLTVL.

The genes are TRBV7-9 and TRBJ2-1, with TRBD1 matching over 11 bases. CDR1 is SEHNR, CDR2 FQNEAQ, per germline (reference sequence). This CDR3 is 18 amino acids long. The junction had 12 bases not matched to a gene; V was cut back by 4 bases and J by 4 bases. This CDR3 is CASSYPDRGLHKYNEQFF. The CDR3 bases are TGTGCCAGCAGCTATCCGGACAGGGGGCTTCATAAGTACAATGAGCAGTTCTTC.

The chain employs TRBV30 and TRBJ2-5, with 9 bases that match TRBD1. The CDR3 sequence is 15 residues long. V shed 2 bases and J 4 bases; nucleotides not matched to a gene: 8. The germline V gene has CDR1 GTSNPN and CDR2 SVGIG (reference sequence). The CDR3 nucleotides read TGTGCCTGGAGTCCGGGACAGGGCGGAGGAGAGACCCAGTACTTC. Amino acids: CAWSPGQGGGETQYF.

The sample holds one count of this clone. V usage is TRBV5-6 and J usage is TRBJ1-2; D might be TRBD1 (6 bases). CDR1 is SGHDT and CDR2 is YYEEEE in the germline V gene. The V gene lost 4 bases and the J gene lost 6 bases, with 13 bases spanning the gap. CDR3 length: 13 residues. CDR3 loop: CASSRGASDGYTF. CDR3 DNA: TGTGCCAGCAGCCGGGGGGCTTCTGATGGCTACACCTTC.

The genes are TRBV5-6 and TRBJ1-2; 7 nucleotides agree with TRBD1. V lost 2 bases to trimming and J lost 1 base; unmatched junction nucleotides: 11. The CDR3 is made up of 17 amino acids. The germline V gene has CDR1 SGHDT and CDR2 YYEEEE. CDR3 bases: TGTGCCAGCAGCTTTGGGACAGCAGCGTTCTTTAACTATGGCTACACCTTC. Translating gives CASSFGTAAFFNYGYTF.

The chain employs TRBV5-4 and TRBJ2-2, with TRBD2 as a possible D gene (5 bases). With 2 bases removed from V and 6 bases from J, the gap between germline ends came to 8 bases. The CDR3 totals 13 residues. Per germline, CDR1 SGHNT and CDR2 YYREEE (reference sequence). The DNA for the CDR3 is TGTGCCAGCAGCTTTGAGGGCCCCGGGGAGCTGTTTTTT. Amino acid sequence: CASSFEGPGELFF.

The V and J genes are TRBV11-2 and TRBJ2-1, with 12 nucleotides matching TRBD2. The CDR3 extends over 14 amino acids. The V segment lost 8 bases and the J segment 8 bases; nucleotides outside the gene matches: 7. Germline V lookup: CDR1 SGHAT, CDR2 FQNNGV. The DNA of the CDR3 is TGTGCCAGCCTGACTAGCGGGGGATTCGATGAGCAGTTCTTC. Its translation is CASLTSGGFDEQFF.

The rearrangement joins TRBV29-1 to TRBJ2-7; 9 nucleotides line up with TRBD1. With 7 bases clipped from V and 5 bases from J, the junction kept 9 bases outside the gene matches. This CDR3 region has 13 residues. From germline, CDR1 is SQVTM and CDR2 ANQGSEA. CDR3 DNA: TGCAGCGGCATCGGGACAGGGCTTCACGAGCAGTACTTC. This encodes CSGIGTGLHEQYF.